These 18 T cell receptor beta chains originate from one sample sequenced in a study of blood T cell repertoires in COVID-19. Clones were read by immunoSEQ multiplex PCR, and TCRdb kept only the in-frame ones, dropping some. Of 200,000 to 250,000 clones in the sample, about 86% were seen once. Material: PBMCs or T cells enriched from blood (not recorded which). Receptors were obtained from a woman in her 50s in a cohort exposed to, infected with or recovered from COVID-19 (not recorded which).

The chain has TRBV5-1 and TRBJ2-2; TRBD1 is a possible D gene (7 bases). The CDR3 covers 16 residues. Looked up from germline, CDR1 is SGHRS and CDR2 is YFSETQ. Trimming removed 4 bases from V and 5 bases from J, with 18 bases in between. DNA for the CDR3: TGCGCCAGCAGCCTCGATGGGCAGGGGGGAACCGGGGAGCTGTTTTTT. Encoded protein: CASSLDGQGGTGELFF. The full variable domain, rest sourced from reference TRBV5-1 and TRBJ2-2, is KAGVTQTPRYLIKTRGQQVTLSCSPISGHRSVSWYQQTPGQGLQFLFEYFSETQRNKGNFPGRFSGRQFSNSRSEMNVSTLELGDSALYLCASSLDGQGGTGELFFGEGSRLTVL.

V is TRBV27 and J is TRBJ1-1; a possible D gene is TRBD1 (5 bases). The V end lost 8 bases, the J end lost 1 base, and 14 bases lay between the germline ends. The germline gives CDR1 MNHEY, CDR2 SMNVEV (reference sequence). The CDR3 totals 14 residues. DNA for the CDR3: TGTGCCAGCTGGCGTGGGACTTCGAACACTGAAGCTTTCTTT. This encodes CASWRGTSNTEAFF.

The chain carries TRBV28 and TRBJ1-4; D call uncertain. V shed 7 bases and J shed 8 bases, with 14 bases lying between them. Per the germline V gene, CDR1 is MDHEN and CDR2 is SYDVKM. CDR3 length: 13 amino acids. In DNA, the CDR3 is TGTGCCAGCAACGGCGGCTCGATGGAAAAACTGTTTTTT. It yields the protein CASNGGSMEKLFF. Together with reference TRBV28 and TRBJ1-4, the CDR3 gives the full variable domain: DVKVTQSSRYLVKRTGEKVFLECVQDMDHENMFWYRQDPGLGLRLIYFSYDVKMKEKGDIPEGYSVSREKKERFSLILESASTNQTSMYLCASNGGSMEKLFFGSGTQLSVL.

CDR3 DNA: TGTGCCTGGAGAAGCGGGGGAGTATATAACTATGGCTACACCTTC. It codes for CAWRSGGVYNYGYTF. This chain joins TRBV30 and TRBJ1-2, with D perhaps matching TRBD1 (5 bases). The CDR3 consists of 15 residues. Trimming left V 3 bases short and J 1 base short, with 15 bases between. Germline CDR1 GTSNPN, CDR2 SVGIG (reference sequence).

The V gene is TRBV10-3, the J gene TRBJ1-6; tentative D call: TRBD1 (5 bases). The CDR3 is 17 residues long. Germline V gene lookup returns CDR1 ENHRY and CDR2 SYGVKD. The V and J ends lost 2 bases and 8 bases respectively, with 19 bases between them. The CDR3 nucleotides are TGTGCCATCAGTGAGGGGGCGCTTTCCAGGTTGGATTCACCCCTCCACTTT. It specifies CAISEGALSRLDSPLHF.

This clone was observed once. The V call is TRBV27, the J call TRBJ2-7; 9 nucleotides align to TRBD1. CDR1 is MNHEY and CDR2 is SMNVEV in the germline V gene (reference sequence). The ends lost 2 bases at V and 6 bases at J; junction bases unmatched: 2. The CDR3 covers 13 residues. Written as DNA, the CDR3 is TGTGCCAGCAGTTTACTGGGACAGGGCGAGCAGTACTTC. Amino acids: CASSLLGQGEQYF.

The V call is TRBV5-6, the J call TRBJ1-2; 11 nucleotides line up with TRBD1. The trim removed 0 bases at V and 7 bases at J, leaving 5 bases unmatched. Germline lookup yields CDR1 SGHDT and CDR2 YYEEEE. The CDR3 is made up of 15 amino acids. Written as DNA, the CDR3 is TGTGCCAGCAGCTTGGTGGGGACAGGGGGAAGTGGCTACACCTTC. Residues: CASSLVGTGGSGYTF.

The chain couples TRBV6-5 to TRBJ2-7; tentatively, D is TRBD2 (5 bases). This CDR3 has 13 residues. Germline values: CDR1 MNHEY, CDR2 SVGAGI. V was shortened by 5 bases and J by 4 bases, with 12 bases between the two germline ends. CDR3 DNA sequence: TGTGCCAGCAGTCCCCCCGGGGTGTACGAGCAGTACTTC. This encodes CASSPPGVYEQYF.

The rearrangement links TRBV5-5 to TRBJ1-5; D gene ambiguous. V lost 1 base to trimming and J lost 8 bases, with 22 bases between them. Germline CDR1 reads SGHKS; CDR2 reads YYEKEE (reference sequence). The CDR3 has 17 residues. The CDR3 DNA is TGTGCCAGCAGCTTGAGAGGCGGTATCTCTGTGGCAGAGCCCCAGCATTTT. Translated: CASSLRGGISVAEPQHF.

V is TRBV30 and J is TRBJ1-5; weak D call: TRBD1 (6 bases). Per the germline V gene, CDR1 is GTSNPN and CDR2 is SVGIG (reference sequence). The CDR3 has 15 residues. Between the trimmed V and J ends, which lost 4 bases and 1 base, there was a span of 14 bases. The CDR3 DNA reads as TGTGCCTGGACTCCAGGGACACTGAGCAATCAGCCCCAGCATTTT. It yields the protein CAWTPGTLSNQPQHF.

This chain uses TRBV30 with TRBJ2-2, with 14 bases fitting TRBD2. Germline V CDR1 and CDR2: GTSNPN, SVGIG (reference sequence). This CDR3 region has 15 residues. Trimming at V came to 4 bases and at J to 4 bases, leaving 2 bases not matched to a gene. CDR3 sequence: CAWKGLAGVTGELFF. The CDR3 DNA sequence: TGTGCCTGGAAGGGACTAGCGGGGGTCACCGGGGAGCTGTTTTTT.

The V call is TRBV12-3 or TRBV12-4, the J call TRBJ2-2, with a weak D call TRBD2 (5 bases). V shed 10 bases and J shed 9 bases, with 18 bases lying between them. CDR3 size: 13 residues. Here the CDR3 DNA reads TGTGCCAATTCGGGGTCCTCCCACCGGGAGCTGTTTTTT. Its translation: CANSGSSHRELFF.

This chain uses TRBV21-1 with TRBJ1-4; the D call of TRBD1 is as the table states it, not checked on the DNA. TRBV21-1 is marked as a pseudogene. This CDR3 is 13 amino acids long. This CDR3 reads CAIQGVQGEKLFF. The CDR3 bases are TGTGCCATCCAAGGGGTACAGGGTGAAAAACTGTTTTTT.

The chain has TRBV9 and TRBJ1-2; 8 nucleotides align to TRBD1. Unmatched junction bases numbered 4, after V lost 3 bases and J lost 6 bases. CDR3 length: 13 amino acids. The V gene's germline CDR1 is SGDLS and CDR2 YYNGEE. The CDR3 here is CASSGTGFDGYTF. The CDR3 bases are TGTGCCAGCAGCGGGACAGGGTTCGATGGCTACACCTTC.

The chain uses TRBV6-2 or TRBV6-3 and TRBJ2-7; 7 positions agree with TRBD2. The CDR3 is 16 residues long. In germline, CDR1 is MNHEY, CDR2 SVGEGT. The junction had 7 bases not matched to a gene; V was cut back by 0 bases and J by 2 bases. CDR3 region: CASSYSLGGGTYEQYF. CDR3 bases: TGTGCCAGCAGTTACTCCCTGGGGGGGGGTACCTACGAGCAGTACTTC.

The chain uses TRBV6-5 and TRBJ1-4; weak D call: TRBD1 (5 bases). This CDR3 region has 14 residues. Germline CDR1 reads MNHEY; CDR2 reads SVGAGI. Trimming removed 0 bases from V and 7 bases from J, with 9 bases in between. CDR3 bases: TGTGCCAGCAGTTACTCGAGCAGGGTTGAAAAACTGTTTTTT. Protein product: CASSYSSRVEKLFF.

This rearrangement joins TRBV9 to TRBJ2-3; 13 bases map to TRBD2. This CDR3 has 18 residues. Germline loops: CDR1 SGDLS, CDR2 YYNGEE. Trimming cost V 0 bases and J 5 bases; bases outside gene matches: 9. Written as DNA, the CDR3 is TGTGCCAGCAGCGTAGGGTGGACTAGCGGGGGACGGGTAGATACGCAGTATTTT. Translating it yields CASSVGWTSGGRVDTQYF. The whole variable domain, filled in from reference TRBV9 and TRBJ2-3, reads DSGVTQTPKHLITATGQRVTLRCSPRSGDLSVYWYQQSLDQGLQFLIQYYNGEERAKGNILERFSAQQFPDLHSELNLSSLELGDSALYFCASSVGWTSGGRVDTQYFGPGTRLTVL.

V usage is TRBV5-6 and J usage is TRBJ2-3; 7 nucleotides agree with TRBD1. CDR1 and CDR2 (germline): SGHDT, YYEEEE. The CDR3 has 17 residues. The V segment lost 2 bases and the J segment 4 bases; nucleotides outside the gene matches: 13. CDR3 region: CASSFTPTGFPADTQYF. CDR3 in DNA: TGTGCCAGCAGCTTCACCCCGACAGGGTTTCCCGCAGATACGCAGTATTTT.